This T cell receptor beta chain originates from a study of blood T cells in healthy people across ages. Overall study results and limits: TCR beta diversity was tightly associated with the proportion of naive T cells.

A sample-barcoded 5' primer and a J-beta primer mix were used in a second PCR of roughly 7 to 12 cycles. Carrying 12 random nucleotides, a template-switch adaptor labeled each individual cDNA molecule. Via MiXCR, TCRdb re-called the 5' RACE reads, giving one row per CDR3 protein. The table lists about 1.6 million distinct CDR3 sequences, about 32% of them singletons. Comments on this clonotype: The antigen is not known.

The receptor's source is a woman aged 30 to 39 in good health. Input material: blood.

The CDR3 DNA reads TGTGCCTGGCGGCCGGGACACTTAAATTCACCCCTCCACTTT. Encoded protein: CAWRPGHLNSPLHF. The genes are TRBV30 and TRBJ1-6; TRBD1 is a possible D gene (6 bases). Deletions cut 5 bases from V and 7 bases from J, with 15 bases between. This CDR3 has 14 residues. CDR1 is GTSNPN, CDR2 SVGIG, per germline (reference sequence).